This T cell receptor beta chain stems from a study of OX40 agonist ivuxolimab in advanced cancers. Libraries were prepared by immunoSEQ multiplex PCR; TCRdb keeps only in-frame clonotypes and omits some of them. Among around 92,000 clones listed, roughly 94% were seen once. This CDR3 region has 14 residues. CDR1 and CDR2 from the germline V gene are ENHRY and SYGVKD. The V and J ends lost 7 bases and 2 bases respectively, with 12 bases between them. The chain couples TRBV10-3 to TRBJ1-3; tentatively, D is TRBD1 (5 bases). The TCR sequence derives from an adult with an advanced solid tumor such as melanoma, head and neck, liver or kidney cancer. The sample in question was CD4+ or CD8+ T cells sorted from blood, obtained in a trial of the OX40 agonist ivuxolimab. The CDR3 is CAITPGLPGNTIYF. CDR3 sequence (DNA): TGTGCCATCACTCCGGGACTTCCTGGAAACACCATATATTTT.